These 30 T cell receptor beta chains were sequenced from one sample in a study of T cells in Graves' hyperthyroidism and ophthalmopathy. RNA transcripts yielded amplified TCR beta CDR3 regions. In the first-round RT-PCR of the TCR CDR3, the HTBI primer set was used. Each CDR3 protein is one row after TCRdb ran MiXCR on the multiplex PCR reads. The data show 350,000 or so distinct CDR3 sequences, about 18% seen once. The source material was blood. The receptors here all came from a woman in her 30s with Graves' hyperthyroidism that later progressed to Graves' ophthalmopathy.

The chain couples TRBV6-5 to TRBJ2-5; no clear D. V lost 6 bases and J lost 5, with 10 bases in between. The CDR3 covers 12 residues. Germline V gene data show CDR1 as MNHEY and CDR2 as SVGAGI. The CDR3 loop is CASSLLYETQYF. CDR3 DNA: TGTGCCAGCAGCTTACTATATGAGACCCAGTACTTC.

At least ten counts were recorded for this clonotype. V usage is TRBV24-1 and J usage is TRBJ1-5; the D gene is possibly TRBD1 (6 bases). V shed 5 bases and J shed 6 bases, with 16 bases lying between them. Germline V CDR1 and CDR2: KGHDR, SFDVKD. This CDR3 is built from 15 residues. The CDR3 spells CATSASGGDGQPQHF. The CDR3 nucleotides read TGTGCCACCAGTGCCTCCGGGGGCGATGGTCAGCCCCAGCATTTT.

There are many counts of this clonotype. V is TRBV10-3 and J is TRBJ2-7; 9 nucleotides match TRBD2. The CDR3 extends over 15 amino acids. The trim removed 6 bases at V and 1 base at J, leaving 7 bases unmatched. Germline lookup yields CDR1 ENHRY and CDR2 SYGVKD. DNA of the CDR3: TGTGCCATCAGGGAGACTAGCGGAGATTCCTACGAGCAGTACTTC. Its protein product is CAIRETSGDSYEQYF.

V and J are TRBV2 and TRBJ2-1; D not certain. Trimming stripped 5 bases from V and 4 bases from J, with 18 bases between. The CDR3 is 16 amino acids. Germline V lookup: CDR1 SNHLY, CDR2 FYNNEI. The CDR3 DNA follows: TGTGCCAGCAGTAAGCTAGACGGCCCAAGTTACAATGAGCAGTTCTTC. Residues: CASSKLDGPSYNEQFF.

In this sample, this clonotype turned up a few times. The V gene is TRBV12-3 or TRBV12-4, the J gene TRBJ1-5; D might be TRBD1 (6 bases). Deletions cut 1 base from V and 2 bases from J, with 24 bases between. The CDR3 has 20 residues. The CDR3 loop is CASSLEEGGESSSGNQPQHF. In DNA, the CDR3 is TGTGCCAGCAGTTTAGAGGAGGGGGGGGAATCCAGTTCGGGCAATCAGCCCCAGCATTTT.

In its sample, this clonotype was seen a few times. The chain is built from TRBV4-1 and TRBJ2-7; D might be TRBD2 (6 bases). V lost 1 base, J lost 5 bases, and 12 bases lay in between. CDR1 is MGHRA and CDR2 is YSYEKL in the germline V gene. The CDR3 extends over 14 amino acids. CDR3 nucleotide sequence: TGCGCCAGCAGCCAAGGGACGGGAGCGGACGAGCAGTACTTC. Translation gives CASSQGTGADEQYF.

The V call is TRBV12-3 or TRBV12-4, the J call TRBJ2-7; D call uncertain. Between the trimmed V and J ends, which lost 6 bases and 0 bases, there was a span of 9 bases. The CDR3 is 13 amino acids. The CDR3 protein is CASREPNSYEQYV. CDR3 nucleotides: TGTGCCAGCAGGGAACCGAACTCCTACGAGCAGTACGTC.

V gene TRBV18 combines with J gene TRBJ2-1; tentative D call: TRBD1 (6 bases). Per the germline V gene, CDR1 is KGHSH and CDR2 is LQKENI. The CDR3 is 14 amino acids. V shed 0 bases and J shed 7 bases, with 10 bases lying between them. The CDR3 sequence: CASSPPGRGNEQFF. The CDR3 DNA is TGTGCCAGCTCACCACCGGGCAGGGGAAATGAGCAGTTCTTC. Full variable domain (rest looked up from reference TRBV18 and TRBJ2-1): NAGVMQNPRHLVRRRGQEARLRCSPMKGHSHVYWYRQLPEEGLKFMVYLQKENIIDESGMPKERFSAEFPKEGPSILRIQQVVRGDSAAYFCASSPPGRGNEQFFGPGTRLTVL.

This clonotype was seen repeatedly, ten times or more. This chain links TRBV27 with TRBJ2-7, with 7 bases aligning to TRBD1. Germline V gene sequence: CDR1 MNHEY, CDR2 SMNVEV (reference sequence). The CDR3 extends over 16 amino acids. The ends lost 5 bases at V and 2 bases at J; junction bases unmatched: 12. CDR3 coding DNA: TGTGCCAGCAGTCACAGACCTGGACAGGCTGCCTACGAGCAGTACTTC. As protein: CASSHRPGQAAYEQYF.

This clonotype was seen ten or more times. The chain has TRBV20-1 and TRBJ2-7, with D tentatively TRBD2 (6 bases). Trimming pared 0 bases from V and 5 bases from J, leaving 14 bases between. CDR1 is DFQATT and CDR2 is SNEGSKA in the germline V gene (reference sequence). The CDR3 spans 14 residues. The CDR3 sequence: CSAREGLGEDEQYF. The CDR3 DNA is TGCAGTGCTAGAGAGGGCCTCGGGGAGGACGAGCAGTACTTC.

This clonotype was counted at least ten times. The V call is TRBV27, the J call TRBJ1-1; D remains ambiguous. This CDR3 has 13 residues. Germline CDR1 MNHEY, CDR2 SMNVEV (reference sequence). Trimming took off 2 bases at V and 7 bases at J, with 11 bases between the two ends. CDR3 DNA sequence: TGTGCCAGCAGTTTAACCTACAGTGTTGAAGCTTTCTTT. This codes for CASSLTYSVEAFF.

This clonotype was found many times. The chain has TRBV5-1 and TRBJ1-1, with D possibly matching TRBD1 (5 bases). Germline values: CDR1 SGHRS, CDR2 YFSETQ. Deletions cut 4 bases from V and 1 base from J, with 11 bases between. The CDR3 loop spans 14 amino acids. This CDR3 is CASSTTTGNTEAFF. CDR3 sequence (DNA): TGCGCCAGCAGCACCACTACAGGGAACACTGAAGCTTTCTTT.

This clonotype showed up just a few times. This chain connects TRBV20-1 to TRBJ2-3; tentative D call: TRBD1 (6 bases). The CDR3 runs 17 residues. Trimming removed 2 bases at V and 1 base at J, with 19 bases between. Germline V gene sequence: CDR1 DFQATT, CDR2 SNEGSKA (reference sequence). CDR3 DNA sequence: TGCAGTGCTAGACATCGCCACAGGGATCACGGCACAGATACGCAGTATTTT. It translates to CSARHRHRDHGTDTQYF.

A few counts support this clonotype. The J gene is TRBJ1-6, the V gene TRBV28, with 9 bases lining up with TRBD1. CDR1 is MDHEN, CDR2 SYDVKM, per germline. V lost 5 bases and J lost 5; bases outside the gene matches: 4. The CDR3 consists of 15 residues. CDR3 sequence: CASSRGTGHNSPLHF. The CDR3 coding sequence is TGTGCCAGCAGTCGTGGGACAGGGCATAATTCACCCCTCCACTTT. The full variable domain, completed using reference TRBV28 and TRBJ1-6, is DVKVTQSSRYLVKRTGEKVFLECVQDMDHENMFWYRQDPGLGLRLIYFSYDVKMKEKGDIPEGYSVSREKKERFSLILESASTNQTSMYLCASSRGTGHNSPLHFGNGTRLTVT.

The sample holds many counts of this clonotype. The chain combines TRBV27 with TRBJ2-7; 15 bases fit TRBD2. Germline V CDR1 and CDR2: MNHEY, SMNVEV (reference sequence). This CDR3 is 15 amino acids long. Trimming removed 6 bases from V and 6 bases from J; junction bases left unmatched: 6. The CDR3 here is CASRRTSGGALEQYF. The DNA of the CDR3 is TGTGCCAGCAGACGGACTAGCGGGGGGGCCCTCGAGCAGTACTTC.

This clonotype has a count of ten or more. The V call is TRBV27, the J call TRBJ2-1; 7 positions match TRBD1. The CDR3 totals 15 residues. The V and J ends lost 5 bases and 2 bases, in that order; junction bases with no gene match: 6. Germline lookup yields CDR1 MNHEY and CDR2 SMNVEV (reference sequence). DNA for the CDR3: TGTGCCAGCAGTACATACAGGGGTACCTACAATGAGCAGTTCTTC. This encodes CASSTYRGTYNEQFF.

CDR3: CASSGVGTQPQHF. The CDR3 DNA follows: TGTGCCTCCTCGGGGGTTGGAACTCAGCCCCAGCATTTT. The chain recombines TRBV12-3 or TRBV12-4 with TRBJ1-5; D might be TRBD1 (5 bases). The germline V and J ends were trimmed by 11 bases and 6 bases, with 17 bases remaining between them. This CDR3 has 13 amino acids.

In this sample, this clonotype turned up a few times. The J gene is TRBJ1-4, the V gene TRBV4-1; D is uncertain. CDR1 is MGHRA, CDR2 YSYEKL, per germline. Trimming removed 1 base from V and 8 bases from J, with 14 bases in between. The CDR3 length is 15 residues. CDR3 in DNA: TGCGCCAGCAGCCAAGTTGGGCCACCCGGGGAAAAACTGTTTTTT. This translates into CASSQVGPPGEKLFF.

This chain links TRBV11-2 with TRBJ2-5, with a possible D match to TRBD1 (6 bases). With 1 base removed from V and 5 bases from J, the gap between germline ends came to 17 bases. Germline CDR1 is SGHAT and CDR2 is FQNNGV. CDR3 size: 16 residues. The CDR3 DNA sequence: TGTGCCAGCAGCTTAGGCGGGTGGGACCAGGGGGAGACCCAGTACTTC. Its protein product is CASSLGGWDQGETQYF.

This clonotype was counted a few times. V and J are TRBV5-1 and TRBJ2-1; 12 bases are a match to TRBD2. The V and J ends lost 4 bases and 6 bases, in that order; junction bases with no gene match: 20. Germline loops: CDR1 SGHRS, CDR2 YFSETQ. The CDR3 runs 20 residues. CDR3 region: CASSLWTSGIRLITGNEQFF. The DNA for the CDR3 is TGCGCCAGCAGCCTCTGGACTAGCGGGATCAGGTTAATTACGGGCAATGAGCAGTTCTTC.

This clonotype was detected only a few times. In DNA, the CDR3 is TGTGCCAGCAGTCTAAAAGCTTCCGGGGGGCATGGCTACACCTTC. Encoded protein: CASSLKASGGHGYTF. The J gene is TRBJ1-2, the V gene TRBV12-3 or TRBV12-4, with D possibly being TRBD1 (6 bases). The CDR3 sequence is 15 residues long. Trimming shortened V by 5 bases and J by 6 bases, and 19 bases separated the two germline ends.

The chain combines TRBV6-1 with TRBJ2-2; 10 bases line up with TRBD2. The length of the CDR3 is 16 residues. Looked up from germline, CDR1 is MNHNS and CDR2 is SASEGT. V trimming: 7 bases; J trimming: 2 bases; junction bases outside the gene matches: 7. The CDR3 loop is CASIGAGGPNTGELFF. The CDR3 DNA reads as TGTGCCAGCATTGGAGCGGGAGGGCCTAACACCGGGGAGCTGTTTTTT.

This clonotype has a handful of counts. This chain connects TRBV2 to TRBJ1-2; D gene ambiguous. CDR1 and CDR2 (germline): SNHLY, FYNNEI. V lost 11 bases and J lost 9, with 16 bases in between. The CDR3 has 11 residues. The CDR3: CAGNNEWSYTF. CDR3 nucleotide sequence: TGTGCCGGCAACAACGAATGGAGCTACACCTTC.

This clonotype was counted ten times or more. V gene TRBV9 combines with J gene TRBJ1-1, with a tentative D call TRBD1 (5 bases). Trimming removed 0 bases at V and 4 bases at J, with 10 bases between. Germline V lookup: CDR1 SGDLS, CDR2 YYNGEE. The CDR3 has 14 residues. The CDR3 DNA reads as TGTGCCAGCAGCGTAGGGGGCATCGGCACTGAAGCTTTCTTT. It specifies CASSVGGIGTEAFF.

Turning to this clonotype: At one end the junction does not follow the germline gene, possibly because of a read error. The rearrangement uses TRBV5-4 and TRBJ2-7; a possible D gene is TRBD1 (5 bases). CDR1 is SGHNT and CDR2 is YYREEE in the germline V gene (reference sequence). The CDR3 is 15 amino acids. The CDR3 DNA reads as TGTGCCAACAGCTCGCCTGACGCAGGGATCTACGAGCAGTACTTC. Encoded protein: CANSSPDAGIYEQYF.

At least ten counts were recorded for this clonotype. The CDR3 here is CAISAGLANYGYTF. CDR3 sequence (DNA): TGTGCCATCAGTGCCGGCCTAGCTAACTATGGCTACACCTTC. The V gene is TRBV10-3, the J gene TRBJ1-2; D is ambiguous. The CDR3 length is 14 residues. V lost 4 bases to trimming and J lost 0 bases, with 9 bases between them. CDR1 is ENHRY, CDR2 SYGVKD, per germline.

The V call is TRBV9, the J call TRBJ2-7, with 7 bases aligning to TRBD1. V gave up 6 bases and J gave up 3 bases; unmatched junction bases: 12. The germline V gene has CDR1 SGDLS and CDR2 YYNGEE. The length of the CDR3 is 15 residues. DNA for the CDR3: TGTGCCAGCAATCGACCCGGGACAGAGGACTACGAGCAGTACTTC. This encodes CASNRPGTEDYEQYF. The whole variable domain, filled in from reference TRBV9 and TRBJ2-7, reads DSGVTQTPKHLITATGQRVTLRCSPRSGDLSVYWYQQSLDQGLQFLIQYYNGEERAKGNILERFSAQQFPDLHSELNLSSLELGDSALYFCASNRPGTEDYEQYFGPGTRLTVT.

This clonotype was picked up one time. A single base separates this from a much larger clone, so it may be a read error. The CDR3 region has the DNA TGTGCCAGCAGTTTGGCCACCGTCCCCAGACAGCATTTT. Encoded protein: CASSLATVPRQHF. The chain links TRBV28 to TRBJ1-5; D gene uncertain. Trimming took 3 bases from V and 13 from J, leaving 16 bases between them. The CDR3 length is 13 residues. The germline gives CDR1 MDHEN, CDR2 SYDVKM.

The V and J genes are TRBV18 and TRBJ1-2; D is possibly TRBD1 (6 bases). CDR3 length: 16 residues. Per the germline V gene, CDR1 is KGHSH and CDR2 is LQKENI. Trimming cost V 2 bases and J 0 bases, with 13 bases left between them. The CDR3 nucleotides read TGTGCCAGCTCACCAAGACAGGATCGGGCTAACTATGGCTACACCTTC. Translation gives CASSPRQDRANYGYTF.

The rearrangement links TRBV30 to TRBJ1-2, with a tentative D call TRBD1 (6 bases). This CDR3 comprises 14 residues. V lost 5 bases and J 4 bases, leaving 17 bases between the germline ends. In germline, CDR1 is GTSNPN, CDR2 SVGIG (reference sequence). The chain's CDR3 is CAWEKLRTVYGYTF. CDR3 in DNA: TGTGCCTGGGAGAAGCTACGGACAGTCTATGGCTACACCTTC.